Listed below are T cell receptor beta chains from one sample, sequenced in a study of T cell repertoires in cytomegalovirus infection. TCRdb itself ran the reads through MiXCR, one entry per CDR3 protein. The sample carries some 390,000 distinct CDR3 sequences, about a sixth recorded once. The sequenced material came from PBMCs. The receptor set was obtained from a human donor in good health (CMV status not recorded). Some clones in this sample may be carry-over from other donors' samples. The CDR3 runs from the conserved cysteine through the conserved F or W. D genes are given only for firm matches. Only part of the rows carry a size: once, few, many, or a class if the clone is expanded.

abundance	v_gene	d_gene	j_gene	CDR3nt	CDR3aa
many	TRBV11-2	-	TRBJ2-1	TGTGCCAGCAGCTTAGCAGGGCGGAGCTCCTACAATGAGCAGTTCTTC	CASSLAGRSSYNEQFF
many	TRBV7-2	-	TRBJ2-7	TGTGCCAGCAGCTTAGCCGGGAACGTTGAGCAGTACTTC	CASSLAGNVEQYF
many	TRBV7-2	TRBD2	TRBJ2-2	TGTGCCAGCACTCCTAGCGCCAGCGGGAGGTACGGGGAGCTGTTTTTT	CASTPSASGRYGELFF
-	TRBV20-1	-	TRBJ2-7	TGCAGTGCTAAGGACGGCGAGCAGTACTTC	CSAKDGEQYF
-	TRBV10-3	-	TRBJ2-3	TGTGCCATCAGCGAAGGAAGGGTCATTTTCGGGACAGATACGCAGTATTTT	CAISEGRVIFGTDTQYF
few	TRBV7-6	-	TRBJ1-1	TGTGCCACCTCGCGCGCTTTCTTT	CATSRAFF
few	TRBV7-2	TRBD1	TRBJ2-7	TGTGCCAGCAGCTTAGATTCCGGACAGGGCTACGAGCAGTACTTC	CASSLDSGQGYEQYF
few	TRBV5-5	TRBD2	TRBJ2-7	TGTGCCAGCAGCTTGGCCGGGACTAGCGGGCCCTACGAGCAGTACTTC	CASSLAGTSGPYEQYF
few	TRBV5-1	-	TRBJ2-1	TGCGCCAGCAGCTTGGAAGGCCGCTCCTACAATGAGCAGTTCTTC	CASSLEGRSYNEQFF
-	TRBV12-5	TRBD2	TRBJ2-1	TGTGCTAGTGGTTTGCATCTAGCGGGAGGGAATGAGCAGTTCTTC	CASGLHLAGGNEQFF
many	TRBV6-1	-	TRBJ2-6	TGTGCCAGCAGTGTGACCACCCCACCCGTCCTGACTTTC	CASSVTTPPVLTF
many	TRBV20-1	-	TRBJ1-4	TGCAGTGCTACCTACAATGAAAAACTGTTTTTT	CSATYNEKLFF
many	TRBV12-3/TRBV12-4	TRBD2	TRBJ2-3	TGTGCCAGCAGCCCGGGGGGAGGGACAGATACGCAGTATTTT	CASSPGGGTDTQYF
many	TRBV28	TRBD1	TRBJ2-5	TGTGCCAGCAGTTTATCGCCCCTATCGACAGGGGAGGAGGAGACCCAGTACTTC	CASSLSPLSTGEEETQYF
few	TRBV12-3/TRBV12-4	-	TRBJ2-6	TGTGCCAGCAGCCTGGGACGATCGGTGGCCAACGTCCTGACTTTC	CASSLGRSVANVLTF
many	TRBV7-2	-	TRBJ2-3	TGTGCCAGCAGCTTAAGAGGGGGACTGACGACAGATACGCAGTATTTT	CASSLRGGLTTDTQYF
many	TRBV7-2	TRBD2	TRBJ2-5	TGTGCCAGCAGCTTAAGCTTGGCTAGCGGGAATCTCGCCCAGTACTTC	CASSLSLASGNLAQYF
-	TRBV29-1	-	TRBJ1-2	TGCAGCGCCTCGGGTGCATCCCGTGGAGGCTACACCTTC	CSASGASRGGYTF
-	TRBV7-2	TRBD2	TRBJ2-3	TGTGCCAGCAGCTTAAATCGGGAGGGCCTGGGGTATTTT	CASSLNREGLGYF
-	TRBV5-4	-	TRBJ1-6	TGTGCCAGCAGCTTGGACAGCGGGAATTCACCCCTCCACTTT	CASSLDSGNSPLHF